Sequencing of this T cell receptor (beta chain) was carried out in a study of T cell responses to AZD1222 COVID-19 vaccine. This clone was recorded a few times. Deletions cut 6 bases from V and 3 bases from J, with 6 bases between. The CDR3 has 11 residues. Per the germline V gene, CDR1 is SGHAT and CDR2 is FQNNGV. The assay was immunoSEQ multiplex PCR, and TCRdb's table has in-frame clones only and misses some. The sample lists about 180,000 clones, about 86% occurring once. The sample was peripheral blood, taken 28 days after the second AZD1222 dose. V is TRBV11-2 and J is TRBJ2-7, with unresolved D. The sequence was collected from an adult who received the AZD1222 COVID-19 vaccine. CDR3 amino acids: CASRSGYEQYF. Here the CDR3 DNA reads TGTGCCAGCAGGTCCGGCTACGAGCAGTACTTC. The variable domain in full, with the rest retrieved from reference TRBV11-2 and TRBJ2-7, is EAGVAQSPRYKIIEKRQSVAFWCNPISGHATLYWYQQILGQGPKLLIQFQNNGVVDDSQLPKDRFSAERLKGVDSTLKIQPAKLEDSAVYLCASRSGYEQYFGPGTRLTVT.